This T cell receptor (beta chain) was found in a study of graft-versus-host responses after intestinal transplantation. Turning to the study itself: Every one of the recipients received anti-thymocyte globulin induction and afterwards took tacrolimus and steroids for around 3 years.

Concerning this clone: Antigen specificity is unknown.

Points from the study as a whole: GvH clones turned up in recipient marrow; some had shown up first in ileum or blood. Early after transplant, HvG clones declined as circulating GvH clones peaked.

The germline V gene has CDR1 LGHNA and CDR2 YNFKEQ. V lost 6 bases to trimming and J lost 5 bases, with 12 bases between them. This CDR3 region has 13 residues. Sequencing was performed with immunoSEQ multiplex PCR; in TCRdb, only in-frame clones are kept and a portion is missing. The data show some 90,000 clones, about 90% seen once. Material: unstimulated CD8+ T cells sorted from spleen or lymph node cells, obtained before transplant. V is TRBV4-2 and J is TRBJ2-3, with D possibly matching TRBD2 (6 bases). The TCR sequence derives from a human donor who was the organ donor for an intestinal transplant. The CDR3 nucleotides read TGTGCCAGCAGGAGCCGGGACTTAGATACGCAGTATTTT. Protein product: CASRSRDLDTQYF.